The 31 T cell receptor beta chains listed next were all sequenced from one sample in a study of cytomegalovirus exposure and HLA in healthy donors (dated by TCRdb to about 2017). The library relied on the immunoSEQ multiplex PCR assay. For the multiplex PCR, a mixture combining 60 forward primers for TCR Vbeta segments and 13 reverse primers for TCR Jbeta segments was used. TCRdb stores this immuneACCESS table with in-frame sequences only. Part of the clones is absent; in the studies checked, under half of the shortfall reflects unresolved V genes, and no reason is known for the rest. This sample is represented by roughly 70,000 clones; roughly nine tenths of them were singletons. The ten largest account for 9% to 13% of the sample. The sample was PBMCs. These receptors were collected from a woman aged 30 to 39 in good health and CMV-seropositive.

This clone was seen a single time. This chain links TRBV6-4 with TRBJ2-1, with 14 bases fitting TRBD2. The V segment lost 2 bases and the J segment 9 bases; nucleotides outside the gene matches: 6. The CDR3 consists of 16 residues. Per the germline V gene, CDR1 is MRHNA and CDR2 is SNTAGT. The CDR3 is CASSDSFGTSGSEQFF. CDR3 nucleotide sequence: TGTGCCAGCAGTGACAGTTTCGGGACTAGCGGGAGTGAGCAGTTCTTC.

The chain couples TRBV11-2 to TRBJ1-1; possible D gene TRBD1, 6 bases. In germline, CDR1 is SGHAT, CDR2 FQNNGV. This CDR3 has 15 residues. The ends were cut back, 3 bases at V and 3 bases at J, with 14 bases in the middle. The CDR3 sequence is CASSFSGGPYTEAFF. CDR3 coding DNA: TGTGCCAGCAGCTTTTCCGGGGGGCCCTACACTGAAGCTTTCTTT.

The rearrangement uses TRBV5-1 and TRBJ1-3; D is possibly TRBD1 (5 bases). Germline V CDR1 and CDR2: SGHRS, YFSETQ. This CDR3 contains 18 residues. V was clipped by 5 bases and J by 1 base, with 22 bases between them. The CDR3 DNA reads TGCGCCAGCAGTAGAGAACTGGGACCGCGGGGATCTGGAAACACCATATATTTT. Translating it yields CASSRELGPRGSGNTIYF.

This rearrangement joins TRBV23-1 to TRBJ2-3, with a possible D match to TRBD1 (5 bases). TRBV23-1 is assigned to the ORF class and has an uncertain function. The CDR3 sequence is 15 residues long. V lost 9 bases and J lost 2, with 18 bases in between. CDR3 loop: CASPEFRVVTDTQYF. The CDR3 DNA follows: TGCGCCAGTCCTGAGTTCAGGGTCGTCACAGATACGCAGTATTTT.

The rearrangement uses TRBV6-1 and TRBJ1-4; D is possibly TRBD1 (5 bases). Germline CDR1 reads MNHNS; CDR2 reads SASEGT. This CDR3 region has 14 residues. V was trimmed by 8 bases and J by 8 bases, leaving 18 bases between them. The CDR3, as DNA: TGTGCCAGCCTTCGACAGTACTCGAAGGAAAAACTGTTTTTT. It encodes CASLRQYSKEKLFF.

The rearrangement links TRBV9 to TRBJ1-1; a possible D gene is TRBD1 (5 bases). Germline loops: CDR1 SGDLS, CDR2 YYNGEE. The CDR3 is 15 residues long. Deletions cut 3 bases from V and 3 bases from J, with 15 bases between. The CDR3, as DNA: TGTGCCAGCAGCGCCAGGCAGGACACTTACACTGAAGCTTTCTTT. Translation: CASSARQDTYTEAFF.

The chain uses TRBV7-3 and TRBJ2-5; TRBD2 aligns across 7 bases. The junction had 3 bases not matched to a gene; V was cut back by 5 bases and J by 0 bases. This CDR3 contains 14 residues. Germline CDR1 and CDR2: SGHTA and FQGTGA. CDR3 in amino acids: CASSLGTNQETQYF. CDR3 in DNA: TGTGCCAGCAGCCTGGGGACTAACCAAGAGACCCAGTACTTC.

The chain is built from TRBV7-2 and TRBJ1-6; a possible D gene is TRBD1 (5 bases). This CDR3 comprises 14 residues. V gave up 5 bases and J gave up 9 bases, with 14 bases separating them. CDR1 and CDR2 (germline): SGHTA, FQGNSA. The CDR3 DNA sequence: TGTGCCAGCAGCCCTGGGGGAGGATCTTCACCCCTCCACTTT. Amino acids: CASSPGGGSSPLHF.

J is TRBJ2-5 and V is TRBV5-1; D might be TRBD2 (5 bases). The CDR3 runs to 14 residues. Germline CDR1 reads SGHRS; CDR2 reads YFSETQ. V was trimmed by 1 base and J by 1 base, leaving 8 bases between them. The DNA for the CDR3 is TGCGCCAGCAGCTTGAGGGCGGGCCAAGAGACCCAGTACTTC. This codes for CASSLRAGQETQYF.

In DNA form, the CDR3 reads TGCGCCAGCAGCTTGCGACAGGGGAGTCAGAACACTGAAGCTTTCTTT. It codes for CASSLRQGSQNTEAFF. This sequence joins TRBV5-1 and TRBJ1-1, with 8 bases identical to TRBD1. CDR1 and CDR2 from the germline V gene are SGHRS and YFSETQ. J was trimmed by 1 base and V by 1 base; bases with no gene match: 6. The CDR3 is 16 amino acids.

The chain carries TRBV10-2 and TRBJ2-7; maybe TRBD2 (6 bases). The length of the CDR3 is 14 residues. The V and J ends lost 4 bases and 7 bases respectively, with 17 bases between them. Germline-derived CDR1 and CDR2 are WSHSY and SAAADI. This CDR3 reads CASSVASASSEQYF. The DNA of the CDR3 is TGCGCCAGCAGTGTAGCTAGCGCATCGTCTGAGCAGTACTTC.

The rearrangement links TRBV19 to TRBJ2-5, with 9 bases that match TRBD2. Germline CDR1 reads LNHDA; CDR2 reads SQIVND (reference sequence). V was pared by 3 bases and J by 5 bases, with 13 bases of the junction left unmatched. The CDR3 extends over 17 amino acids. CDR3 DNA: TGTGCCAGTAGTATCCGAGTTAGCGGGAGCCTCCGGGAGACCCAGTACTTC. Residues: CASSIRVSGSLRETQYF.

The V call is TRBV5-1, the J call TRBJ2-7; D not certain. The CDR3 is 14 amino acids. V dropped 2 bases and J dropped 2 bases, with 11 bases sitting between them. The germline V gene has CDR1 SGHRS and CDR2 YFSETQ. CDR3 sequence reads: CASSLQSTTYEQYF. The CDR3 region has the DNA TGCGCCAGCAGCTTACAGAGTACCACCTACGAGCAGTACTTC. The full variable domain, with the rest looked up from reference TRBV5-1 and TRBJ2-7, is KAGVTQTPRYLIKTRGQQVTLSCSPISGHRSVSWYQQTPGQGLQFLFEYFSETQRNKGNFPGRFSGRQFSNSRSEMNVSTLELGDSALYLCASSLQSTTYEQYFGPGTRLTVT.

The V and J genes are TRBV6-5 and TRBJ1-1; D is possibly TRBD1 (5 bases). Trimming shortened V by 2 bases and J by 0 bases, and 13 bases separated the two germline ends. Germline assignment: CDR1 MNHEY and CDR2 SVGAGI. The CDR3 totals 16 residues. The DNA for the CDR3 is TGTGCCAGCAGTTACGCCGGGAGGGGATTGAACACTGAAGCTTTCTTT. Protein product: CASSYAGRGLNTEAFF.

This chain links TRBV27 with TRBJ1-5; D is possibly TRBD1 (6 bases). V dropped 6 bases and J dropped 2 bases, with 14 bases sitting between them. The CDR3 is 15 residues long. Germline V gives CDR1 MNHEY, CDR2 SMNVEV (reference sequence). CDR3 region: CASRKDSSGNQPQHF. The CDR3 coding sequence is TGTGCCAGCAGGAAGGACAGTTCGGGCAATCAGCCCCAGCATTTT.

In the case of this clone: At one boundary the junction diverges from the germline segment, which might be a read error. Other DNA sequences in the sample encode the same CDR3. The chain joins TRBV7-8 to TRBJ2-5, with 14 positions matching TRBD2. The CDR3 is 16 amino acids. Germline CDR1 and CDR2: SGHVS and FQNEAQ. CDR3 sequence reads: CASSLGLAGGEETQYF. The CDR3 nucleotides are TGCGCCAGCAGCCTCGGACTAGCGGGAGGTGAAGAGACCCAGTACTTC.

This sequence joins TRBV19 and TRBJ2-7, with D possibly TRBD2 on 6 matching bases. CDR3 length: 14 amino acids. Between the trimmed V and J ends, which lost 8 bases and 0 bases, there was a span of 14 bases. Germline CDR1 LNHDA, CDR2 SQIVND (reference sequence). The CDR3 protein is CASLRDFSSYEQYF. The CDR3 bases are TGTGCCAGTCTCCGGGACTTCAGCTCCTACGAGCAGTACTTC.

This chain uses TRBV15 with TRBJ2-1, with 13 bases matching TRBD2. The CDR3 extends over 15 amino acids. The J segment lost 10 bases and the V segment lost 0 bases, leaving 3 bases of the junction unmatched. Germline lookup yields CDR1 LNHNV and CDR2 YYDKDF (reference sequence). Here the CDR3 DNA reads TGTGCCACCAGCAGAGATTGGGGACTAGCGGGGGAGCAGTTCTTC. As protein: CATSRDWGLAGEQFF.

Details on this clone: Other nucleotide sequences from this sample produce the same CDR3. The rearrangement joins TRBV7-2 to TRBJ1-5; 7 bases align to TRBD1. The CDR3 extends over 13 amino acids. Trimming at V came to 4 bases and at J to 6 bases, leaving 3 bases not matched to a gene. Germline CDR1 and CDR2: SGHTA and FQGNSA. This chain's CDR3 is CASSYNRGQPQHF. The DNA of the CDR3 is TGTGCCAGCAGCTACAACAGGGGTCAGCCCCAGCATTTT. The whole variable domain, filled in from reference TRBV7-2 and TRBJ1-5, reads GAGVSQSPSNKVTEKGKDVELRCDPISGHTALYWYRQSLGQGLEFLIYFQGNSAPDKSGLPSDRFSAERTGGSVSTLTIQRTQQEDSAVYLCASSYNRGQPQHFGDGTRLSIL.

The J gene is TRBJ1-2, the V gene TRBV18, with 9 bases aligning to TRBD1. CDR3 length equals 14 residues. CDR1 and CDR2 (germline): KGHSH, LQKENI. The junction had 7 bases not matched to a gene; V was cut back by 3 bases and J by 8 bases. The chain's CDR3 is CASSPEGQGSGYTF. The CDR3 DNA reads TGTGCCAGCTCACCCGAGGGACAGGGTTCGGGCTACACCTTC.

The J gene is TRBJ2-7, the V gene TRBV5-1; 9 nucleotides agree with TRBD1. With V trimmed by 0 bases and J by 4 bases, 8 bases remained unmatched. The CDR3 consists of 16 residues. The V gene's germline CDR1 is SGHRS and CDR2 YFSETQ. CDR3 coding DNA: TGCGCCAGCAGCTTGGGAAATCCGGGACAGGGATACGAGCAGTACTTC. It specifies CASSLGNPGQGYEQYF.

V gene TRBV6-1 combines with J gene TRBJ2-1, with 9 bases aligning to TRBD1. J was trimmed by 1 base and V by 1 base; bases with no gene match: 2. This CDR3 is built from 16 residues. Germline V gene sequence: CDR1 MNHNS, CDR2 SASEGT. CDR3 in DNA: TGTGCCAGCAGTGAAGGGGACAGGGTTTCCTACAATGAGCAGTTCTTC. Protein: CASSEGDRVSYNEQFF.

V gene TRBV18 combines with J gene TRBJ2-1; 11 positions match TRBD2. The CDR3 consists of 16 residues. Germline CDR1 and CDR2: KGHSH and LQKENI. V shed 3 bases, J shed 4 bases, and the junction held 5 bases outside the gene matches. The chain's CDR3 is CASSPTSGSMYNEQFF. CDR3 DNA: TGTGCCAGCTCACCCACTAGCGGGAGTATGTACAATGAGCAGTTCTTC.

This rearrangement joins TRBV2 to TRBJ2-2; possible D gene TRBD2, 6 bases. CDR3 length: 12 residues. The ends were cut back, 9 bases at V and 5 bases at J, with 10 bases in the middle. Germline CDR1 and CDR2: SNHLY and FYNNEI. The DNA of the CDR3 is TGTGCCAGACTAGCTGGGACCGGGGAGCTGTTTTTT. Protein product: CARLAGTGELFF.

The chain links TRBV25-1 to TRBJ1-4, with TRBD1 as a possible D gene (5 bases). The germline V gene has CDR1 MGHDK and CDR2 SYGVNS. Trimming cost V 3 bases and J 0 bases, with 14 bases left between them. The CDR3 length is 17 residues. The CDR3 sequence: CASSEMVGHATNEKLFF. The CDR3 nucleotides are TGTGCCAGCAGTGAGATGGTCGGACACGCAACTAATGAAAAACTGTTTTTT.

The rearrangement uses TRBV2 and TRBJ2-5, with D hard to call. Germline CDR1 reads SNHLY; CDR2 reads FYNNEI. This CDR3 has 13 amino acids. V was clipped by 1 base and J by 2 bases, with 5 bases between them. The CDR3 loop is CASSEVLQETQYF. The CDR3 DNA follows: TGTGCCAGCAGTGAAGTCTTGCAAGAGACCCAGTACTTC.

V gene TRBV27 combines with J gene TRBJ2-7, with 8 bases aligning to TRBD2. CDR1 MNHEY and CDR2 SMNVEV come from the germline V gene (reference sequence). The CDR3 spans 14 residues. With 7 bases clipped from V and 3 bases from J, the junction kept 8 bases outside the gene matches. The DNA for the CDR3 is TGTGCCAGCAAACCTCGACTAGCGAGCTACGAGCAGTACTTC. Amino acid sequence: CASKPRLASYEQYF.

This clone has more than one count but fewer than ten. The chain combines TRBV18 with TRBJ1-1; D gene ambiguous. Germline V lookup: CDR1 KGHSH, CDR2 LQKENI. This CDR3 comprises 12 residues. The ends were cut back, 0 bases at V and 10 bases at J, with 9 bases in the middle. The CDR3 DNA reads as TGTGCCAGCTCACCACCGCGCGTCGGAGCTTTCTTT. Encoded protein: CASSPPRVGAFF.

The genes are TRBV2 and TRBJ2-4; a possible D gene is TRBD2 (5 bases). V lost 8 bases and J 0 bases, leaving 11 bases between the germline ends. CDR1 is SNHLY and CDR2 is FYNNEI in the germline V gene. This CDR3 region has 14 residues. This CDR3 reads CASREEVAKNIQYF. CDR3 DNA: TGTGCCAGCCGCGAGGAGGTAGCCAAAAACATTCAGTACTTC.

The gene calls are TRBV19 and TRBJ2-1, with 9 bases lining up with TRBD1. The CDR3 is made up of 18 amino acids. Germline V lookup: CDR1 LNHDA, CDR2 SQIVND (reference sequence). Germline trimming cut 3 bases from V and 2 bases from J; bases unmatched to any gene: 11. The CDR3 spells CASSIPPANRGPYNEQFF. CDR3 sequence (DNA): TGTGCCAGTAGTATCCCCCCCGCAAACAGGGGGCCCTACAATGAGCAGTTCTTC.

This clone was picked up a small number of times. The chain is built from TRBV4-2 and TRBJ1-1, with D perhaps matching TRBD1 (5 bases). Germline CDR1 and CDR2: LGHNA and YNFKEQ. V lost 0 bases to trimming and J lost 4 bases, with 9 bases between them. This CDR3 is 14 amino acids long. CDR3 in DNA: TGTGCCAGCAGCCAAGATATCGGGGGCACTGAAGCTTTCTTT. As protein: CASSQDIGGTEAFF.